This is a list of T cell receptor beta chains from one sample in a study of blood T cell repertoires in COVID-19. Method: immunoSEQ multiplex PCR; TCRdb's copy keeps in-frame clones and lacks some. The sample carries about 270,000 clones, approximately 85% recorded once. The sequencing sample was made of PBMCs or T cells enriched from blood (not recorded which). These receptors originate from a woman aged 45-65 years with acute COVID-19. Each CDR3 is given with its conserved first and last residue. The D gene is left open where the match is weak. Not all rows give a size; the values are once, few, many and, for expanded clones, a class.

CDR3aa: CASSQQGTGGYEQYF; CDR3nt: TGCGCCAGCAGCCAGCAAGGGACAGGGGGCTACGAGCAGTACTTC; abundance: -; j_gene: TRBJ2-7; v_gene: TRBV4-3; d_gene: TRBD1
CDR3aa: CASTPGDRVEAFF; CDR3nt: TGTGCCAGCACCCCTGGGGACAGGGTTGAAGCTTTCTTT; abundance: -; j_gene: TRBJ1-1; v_gene: TRBV6-2/TRBV6-3; d_gene: TRBD1
CDR3aa: CASSGQGQGLNQPQHF; CDR3nt: TGTGCCAGCAGTGGACAGGGGCAGGGGTTAAATCAGCCCCAGCATTTT; abundance: -; j_gene: TRBJ1-5; v_gene: TRBV2; d_gene: TRBD1
CDR3aa: CASSQGDRGYNTEAFF; CDR3nt: TGCGCCAGCAGCCAAGGCGACAGGGGCTATAACACTGAAGCTTTCTTT; abundance: -; j_gene: TRBJ1-1; v_gene: TRBV4-3; d_gene: TRBD1
CDR3aa: CASSPGGVNTEAFF; CDR3nt: TGTGCCAGCAGCCCGGGAGGAGTGAACACTGAAGCTTTCTTT; abundance: -; j_gene: TRBJ1-1; v_gene: TRBV7-3; d_gene: -
CDR3aa: CATGGRGNTEAFF; CDR3nt: TGTGCCACTGGGGGGAGGGGAAACACTGAAGCTTTCTTT; abundance: -; j_gene: TRBJ1-1; v_gene: TRBV2; d_gene: -
CDR3aa: CASSSQGNYNSPLHF; CDR3nt: TGTGCCAGCAGCTCACAGGGAAACTATAATTCACCCCTCCACTTT; abundance: -; j_gene: TRBJ1-6; v_gene: TRBV5-4; d_gene: -
CDR3aa: CASKARGLTGELFF; CDR3nt: TGTGCCAGCAAGGCCAGGGGGCTAACCGGGGAGCTGTTTTTT; abundance: -; j_gene: TRBJ2-2; v_gene: TRBV14; d_gene: TRBD1
CDR3aa: CASSEPTGNQPQHF; CDR3nt: TGTGCCAGCAGTGAACCCACGGGCAATCAGCCCCAGCATTTT; abundance: -; j_gene: TRBJ1-5; v_gene: TRBV25-1; d_gene: -
CDR3aa: CATADGDVYGYTF; CDR3nt: TGTGCCACAGCCGACGGAGACGTCTATGGCTACACCTTC; abundance: -; j_gene: TRBJ1-2; v_gene: TRBV15; d_gene: -
CDR3aa: CASSLATEGNYGYTF; CDR3nt: TGTGCCAGCAGCTTAGCGACGGAGGGGAACTATGGCTACACCTTC; abundance: once; j_gene: TRBJ1-2; v_gene: TRBV7-9; d_gene: -
CDR3aa: CASAAGVVNQPQHF; CDR3nt: TGTGCCAGCGCCGCGGGGGTGGTCAATCAGCCCCAGCATTTT; abundance: -; j_gene: TRBJ1-5; v_gene: TRBV6-5; d_gene: -
CDR3aa: CAWREPGRRSSYNEQFF; CDR3nt: TGTGCCTGGAGGGAACCCGGACGGAGGAGCTCCTACAATGAGCAGTTCTTC; abundance: -; j_gene: TRBJ2-1; v_gene: TRBV30; d_gene: -
CDR3aa: CASSIGGEMNTEAFF; CDR3nt: TGTGCCAGTAGTATCGGGGGAGAGATGAACACTGAAGCTTTCTTT; abundance: -; j_gene: TRBJ1-1; v_gene: TRBV19; d_gene: -
CDR3aa: CASSLRRSSGYTF; CDR3nt: TGTGCCAGCAGCTTGAGGAGGTCTAGTGGCTACACCTTC; abundance: few; j_gene: TRBJ1-2; v_gene: TRBV5-6; d_gene: -
CDR3aa: CASSPEGNEQFF; CDR3nt: TGCGCCAGCAGCCCCGAGGGCAATGAGCAGTTCTTC; abundance: -; j_gene: TRBJ2-1; v_gene: TRBV5-1; d_gene: -
CDR3aa: CASSMGYEGYGYTF; CDR3nt: TGTGCCAGTAGTATGGGGTACGAGGGCTATGGCTACACCTTC; abundance: -; j_gene: TRBJ1-2; v_gene: TRBV19; d_gene: -
CDR3aa: CASSSRGTGTGETQYF; CDR3nt: TGTGCCAGCAGCTCAAGGGGGACAGGGACTGGAGAGACCCAGTACTTC; abundance: -; j_gene: TRBJ2-5; v_gene: TRBV7-3; d_gene: TRBD1
CDR3aa: CASSPRGQYTGELFF; CDR3nt: TGTGCCAGCAGCCCTAGGGGTCAGTACACCGGGGAGCTGTTTTTT; abundance: few; j_gene: TRBJ2-2; v_gene: TRBV7-9; d_gene: -
CDR3aa: CASSKEQQETQYF; CDR3nt: TGTGCCAGCAGCAAGGAACAGCAAGAGACCCAGTACTTC; abundance: few; j_gene: TRBJ2-5; v_gene: TRBV5-4; d_gene: -
CDR3aa: CASSLGQGDGSYNSPLHF; CDR3nt: TGTGCCAGCAGCTTGGGGCAGGGGGATGGATCCTATAATTCACCCCTCCACTTT; abundance: -; j_gene: TRBJ1-6; v_gene: TRBV5-6; d_gene: TRBD1
CDR3aa: CASSLPRGQPQHF; CDR3nt: TGTGCCAGCAGCTTGCCCAGGGGGCAGCCCCAGCATTTT; abundance: -; j_gene: TRBJ1-5; v_gene: TRBV5-8; d_gene: TRBD1
CDR3aa: CAWTGASYEQYF; CDR3nt: TGTGCCTGGACAGGGGCCTCCTACGAGCAGTACTTC; abundance: once; j_gene: TRBJ2-7; v_gene: TRBV30; d_gene: -
CDR3aa: CASSSLGNTEAFF; CDR3nt: TGCGCCAGCAGTAGCCTCGGGAACACTGAAGCTTTCTTT; abundance: -; j_gene: TRBJ1-1; v_gene: TRBV10-2; d_gene: -
CDR3aa: CASSSGGQGNEQFF; CDR3nt: TGTGCCAGCAGCTCCGGAGGACAGGGCAATGAGCAGTTCTTC; abundance: -; j_gene: TRBJ2-1; v_gene: TRBV7-2; d_gene: TRBD1
CDR3aa: CASTYGQGAGTGELFF; CDR3nt: TGTGCCAGCACCTACGGACAGGGGGCTGGAACCGGGGAGCTGTTTTTT; abundance: -; j_gene: TRBJ2-2; v_gene: TRBV27; d_gene: TRBD1
CDR3aa: CATSDSSRANTGELFF; CDR3nt: TGTGCCACCAGTGATAGTAGCAGGGCGAACACCGGGGAGCTGTTTTTT; abundance: -; j_gene: TRBJ2-2; v_gene: TRBV24-1; d_gene: -
CDR3aa: CASSHQPGDIATNEKLFF; CDR3nt: TGTGCCAGCAGCCACCAGCCAGGGGATATTGCAACTAATGAAAAACTGTTTTTT; abundance: -; j_gene: TRBJ1-4; v_gene: TRBV28; d_gene: -
CDR3aa: CASNRGASYEQYF; CDR3nt: TGTGCCAGCAATCGGGGGGCAAGCTACGAGCAGTACTTC; abundance: -; j_gene: TRBJ2-7; v_gene: TRBV12-3/TRBV12-4; d_gene: -
CDR3aa: CASSVRGLSYEQYF; CDR3nt: TGTGCCAGTAGTGTCAGGGGGCTGTCCTACGAGCAGTACTTC; abundance: -; j_gene: TRBJ2-7; v_gene: TRBV19; d_gene: TRBD1
CDR3aa: CAISEADSSGNTIYF; CDR3nt: TGTGCCATCAGTGAGGCGGACAGCTCTGGAAACACCATATATTTT; abundance: -; j_gene: TRBJ1-3; v_gene: TRBV10-3; d_gene: -
CDR3aa: CASKAGAGDTIYF; CDR3nt: TGTGCCAGCAAGGCTGGGGCTGGGGACACCATATATTTT; abundance: once; j_gene: TRBJ1-3; v_gene: TRBV2; d_gene: -
CDR3aa: CASSLAGLAGMQGTGELFF; CDR3nt: TGTGCCAGCAGCTTGGCCGGACTAGCGGGGATGCAAGGCACCGGGGAGCTGTTTTTT; abundance: -; j_gene: TRBJ2-2; v_gene: TRBV5-4; d_gene: TRBD2
CDR3aa: CASSFAGGPGTDTQYF; CDR3nt: TGTGCCAGCAGCTTCGCGGGGGGCCCGGGAACAGATACGCAGTATTTT; abundance: -; j_gene: TRBJ2-3; v_gene: TRBV7-6; d_gene: TRBD2
CDR3aa: CASSQDRETEAFF; CDR3nt: TGCGCCAGCAGCCAAGATCGGGAAACTGAAGCTTTCTTT; abundance: -; j_gene: TRBJ1-1; v_gene: TRBV4-1; d_gene: -
CDR3aa: CASSESTGGSYTEAFF; CDR3nt: TGTGCCAGCAGTGAATCGACAGGGGGTTCTTATACTGAAGCTTTCTTT; abundance: -; j_gene: TRBJ1-1; v_gene: TRBV7-8; d_gene: TRBD1
CDR3aa: CASSHRWRGAPYEQYF; CDR3nt: TGCGCCAGCAGCCATAGGTGGCGGGGGGCCCCCTACGAGCAGTACTTC; abundance: once; j_gene: TRBJ2-7; v_gene: TRBV4-3; d_gene: TRBD2
CDR3aa: CASSGNRDSQNGYTF; CDR3nt: TGTGCCAGCTCGGGTAACCGGGACAGCCAAAATGGCTACACCTTC; abundance: -; j_gene: TRBJ1-2; v_gene: TRBV18; d_gene: TRBD1
CDR3aa: CASSQNTGNYNEQFF; CDR3nt: TGTGCCAGCAGCCAGAATACAGGAAACTACAATGAGCAGTTCTTC; abundance: -; j_gene: TRBJ2-1; v_gene: TRBV3-1/TRBV3-2; d_gene: -
CDR3aa: CASIKSGGADNTQYF; CDR3nt: TGTGCCAGCATAAAGAGCGGGGGGGCCGATAATACGCAGTATTTT; abundance: -; j_gene: TRBJ2-3; v_gene: TRBV6-5; d_gene: TRBD2
CDR3aa: CARTDRPREQYF; CDR3nt: TGTGCCAGAACCGACAGGCCCCGCGAGCAGTACTTC; abundance: -; j_gene: TRBJ2-7; v_gene: TRBV19; d_gene: -
CDR3aa: CASTQYDSSGNTIYF; CDR3nt: TGTGCCAGCACCCAGTATGACAGCTCTGGAAACACCATATATTTT; abundance: -; j_gene: TRBJ1-3; v_gene: TRBV6-5; d_gene: -
CDR3aa: CASSSQGDEQYF; CDR3nt: TGCGCCAGCAGCTCTCAGGGGGACGAGCAGTACTTC; abundance: -; j_gene: TRBJ2-7; v_gene: TRBV5-1; d_gene: TRBD1
CDR3aa: CASTPGADGYTF; CDR3nt: TGTGCCAGCACCCCTGGGGCCGATGGCTACACCTTC; abundance: few; j_gene: TRBJ1-2; v_gene: TRBV12-3/TRBV12-4; d_gene: -
CDR3aa: CASSPHVSSGNYEQYF; CDR3nt: TGTGCCAGCAGCCCACACGTGAGTAGCGGCAACTACGAGCAGTACTTC; abundance: -; j_gene: TRBJ2-7; v_gene: TRBV7-2; d_gene: -
CDR3aa: CASSQDGQGSYGYTF; CDR3nt: TGTGCCAGCAGCCAAGATGGACAGGGGTCCTATGGCTACACCTTC; abundance: many; j_gene: TRBJ1-2; v_gene: TRBV3-1/TRBV3-2; d_gene: TRBD1
CDR3aa: CASKIARGVYSNQPQHF; CDR3nt: TGTGCCAGCAAGATCGCCAGGGGGGTCTATAGCAATCAGCCCCAGCATTTT; abundance: -; j_gene: TRBJ1-5; v_gene: TRBV9; d_gene: TRBD1
CDR3aa: CASSIRVFYGYTF; CDR3nt: TGTGCCAGTAGTATCCGGGTCTTTTATGGCTACACCTTC; abundance: once; j_gene: TRBJ1-2; v_gene: TRBV19; d_gene: -
CDR3aa: CASSQDRGNSPLHF; CDR3nt: TGTGCCAGCAGCCAAGATCGGGGGAATTCACCCCTCCACTTT; abundance: -; j_gene: TRBJ1-6; v_gene: TRBV4-2; d_gene: -
CDR3aa: CASSISPTGGAPEQYF; CDR3nt: TGTGCCAGTAGTATATCCCCCACAGGGGGAGCTCCGGAGCAGTACTTC; abundance: -; j_gene: TRBJ2-7; v_gene: TRBV19; d_gene: TRBD1
CDR3aa: CASIPTALNTEAFF; CDR3nt: TGTGCCAGTATCCCGACAGCCTTGAACACTGAAGCTTTCTTT; abundance: -; j_gene: TRBJ1-1; v_gene: TRBV19; d_gene: -
CDR3aa: CASSKGTGSSYEQYF; CDR3nt: TGTGCCAGCAGCAAAGGGACAGGGAGCTCCTACGAGCAGTACTTC; abundance: -; j_gene: TRBJ2-7; v_gene: TRBV21-1; d_gene: -
CDR3aa: CASLSPSGGYNEQFF; CDR3nt: TGTGCCAGCTTATCCCCCAGCGGGGGTTACAATGAGCAGTTCTTC; abundance: few; j_gene: TRBJ2-1; v_gene: TRBV6-5; d_gene: TRBD2
CDR3aa: CASSQGSGAVNEQFF; CDR3nt: TGTGCCAGCAGCCAAGGTTCAGGGGCCGTCAATGAGCAGTTCTTC; abundance: -; j_gene: TRBJ2-1; v_gene: TRBV4-2; d_gene: -
CDR3aa: CASRGTGSHEQYF; CDR3nt: TGTGCCAGCAGGGGGACAGGGAGCCACGAGCAGTACTTC; abundance: few; j_gene: TRBJ2-7; v_gene: TRBV12-3/TRBV12-4; d_gene: TRBD1
CDR3aa: CASSSSYGYTF; CDR3nt: TGCGCCAGCAGCTCTAGCTATGGCTACACCTTC; abundance: -; j_gene: TRBJ1-2; v_gene: TRBV5-1; d_gene: -